This T cell receptor beta chain was captured in a study of identical twins. Addition of a universal primer site occurred through template switching, and cDNA carried unique molecular identifiers. TCRdb passed the 5' RACE reads through MiXCR, listing each CDR3 protein once. The sample comprises under 500,000 distinct CDR3 sequences, over 11% of which are singletons, and around 0.98% rests with the top ten. V lost 5 bases to trimming and J lost 7 bases; unmatched junction nucleotides: 3. The CDR3 runs 14 residues. Looked up from germline, CDR1 is SGHTA and CDR2 is FQGTGA. These data were also filed under a second study, of yellow fever vaccine responses in identical twins.

This TCR came from a woman between 18 and 30 years old in good health. The sample comprised CD4+ T cells sorted from blood. The rearrangement links TRBV7-3 to TRBJ1-6; 9 positions agree with TRBD1. The CDR3, as DNA: TGTGCCAGCAGCCAACAGGGGGCAAATTCACCCCTCCACTTT. Translated, it gives CASSQQGANSPLHF. Combining the CDR3 with reference TRBV7-3 and TRBJ1-6 gives the whole variable domain GAGVSQTPSNKVTEKGKYVELRCDPISGHTALYWYRQSLGQGPEFLIYFQGTGAADDSGLPNDRFFAVRPEGSVSTLKIQRTERGDSAVYLCASSQQGANSPLHFGNGTRLTVT.